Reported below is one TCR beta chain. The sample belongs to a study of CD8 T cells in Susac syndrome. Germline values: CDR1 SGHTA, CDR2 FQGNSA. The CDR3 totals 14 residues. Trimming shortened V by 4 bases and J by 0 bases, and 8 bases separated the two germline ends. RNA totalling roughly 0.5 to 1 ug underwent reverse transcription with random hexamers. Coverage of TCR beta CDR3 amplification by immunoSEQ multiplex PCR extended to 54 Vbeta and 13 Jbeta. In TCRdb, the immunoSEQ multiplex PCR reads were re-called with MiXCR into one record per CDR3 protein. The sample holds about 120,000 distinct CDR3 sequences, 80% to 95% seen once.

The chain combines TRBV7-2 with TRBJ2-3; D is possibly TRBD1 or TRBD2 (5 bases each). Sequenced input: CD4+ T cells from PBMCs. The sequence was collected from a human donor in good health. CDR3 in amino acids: CASSSRDSTDTQYF. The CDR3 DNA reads TGTGCCAGCAGCTCAAGGGACAGCACAGATACGCAGTATTTT.